This T cell receptor beta chain was retrieved from a study of Ad26.COV2.S vaccination and SARS-CoV-2 variants. Overall study context: The donor participated in the COV1001 trial, in its Ad26.COV2.S arm.

This table comes from immunoSEQ multiplex PCR, and its TCRdb copy is limited to in-frame clones, with some not included. In the table there are 200,000 to 250,000 clones, 88% of which are singletons. Germline V gene lookup returns CDR1 LGHDT and CDR2 YNNKEL (reference sequence). This CDR3 is built from 12 residues. V lost 1 base and J 13 bases, leaving 13 bases between the germline ends. Note on this clone: What it recognizes is unknown.

The study's findings and limits: Vaccinees showed greater spike-specific TCR breadth than placebo recipients. For non-spike TCRs, breadth in vaccine recipients resembled that in placebo recipients.

Described treatment: over 15 received Ad26.COV2.S at low or high dose, single or two shots; several received placebo; per-sample allocation not given. Sampling took place 63 days after the first vaccine or placebo injection. Vaccination employed an Ad26 vector expressing the Wuhan-strain SARS-CoV-2 spike. The sequenced sample was peripheral blood, obtained in a trial of Ad26.COV2.S vaccine versus placebo. V usage is TRBV3-1 (or the pseudogene TRBV3-2) and J usage is TRBJ2-5; D may be TRBD2 (5 bases). This clonotype originated in a person between 18 and 65 years old who received the Ad26.COV2.S COVID-19 vaccine or a placebo. The CDR3 DNA is TGTGCCAGCAGCCAAGGGATCCGCGGGCCGTACTTC. This gives the protein CASSQGIRGPYF.